This T cell receptor beta chain stems from a study of blood T cell repertoires in COVID-19. The study recruited people aged about 18 to 90 years across about 25 US areas. The study assigned cohorts using participant-reported clinical history. The germline V and J ends were trimmed by 0 bases and 0 bases, with 17 bases remaining between them. Germline lookup yields CDR1 LGHNA and CDR2 YSLEER. This CDR3 region has 18 residues. Authors' data handling: Nucleated cell counts were estimated from reference gene primer amplification. The protocol was immunoSEQ multiplex PCR, while the TCRdb copy is restricted to in-frame clones and leaves out a portion. Clone size and V and J calls were adopted from that table, with D and trimming inferred from the DNA. The repertoire has under 350,000 clones, 90% of them found once; the top ten carry 2.6%.

The receptor comes from a man aged 55 to 69 who had recovered from COVID-19. This rearrangement joins TRBV4-3 to TRBJ1-2, with a weak D call TRBD1 (5 bases). Sample: PBMCs or T cells enriched from blood (not recorded which). CDR3 DNA: TGCGCCAGCAGCCAAGAGTGGCCCTCTCGGGGGGCTAACTATGGCTACACCTTC. The encoded protein is CASSQEWPSRGANYGYTF.